This T cell receptor (beta chain) was sequenced for a study of cytomegalovirus exposure and HLA in healthy donors. About the study: Earlier results showed 117 million unique TCR beta sequences derived from roughly 200 million T cells. General study findings and limits: Despite most TCR sequences being rare, some public TCRs occurred in many donors. Later analysis reportedly placed an Asian-associated ancestry cluster below the approximately 700-donor mean in N-insertions.

The CDR3 length is 11 residues. Germline V gene sequence: CDR1 SNHLY, CDR2 FYNNEI. V lost 9 bases and J lost 5, with 8 bases in between. With respect to this clone: Its antigen is undetermined.

PCR primers comprised 60 Vbeta and 13 Jbeta primers. Sequencing was performed with immunoSEQ multiplex PCR; in TCRdb, only in-frame clones are kept and a portion is missing. The data hold roughly 160,000 clones, with approximately 80% observed a single time. The sequenced sample was PBMCs. This TCR was sampled from a man in his fifties in good health and CMV-seropositive. The genes are TRBV2 and TRBJ1-5; the D is unclear. CDR3 protein: CARSFHQPQHF. CDR3 DNA sequence: TGTGCCAGATCCTTCCATCAGCCCCAGCATTTT.